The 7 T cell receptor beta chains below come from one sample, sequenced in a study of blood T cells in healthy people across ages. The authors ran a second PCR of about 7 to 11 cycles using a sample-barcoded 5' primer and a J-beta primer mix. TCRdb itself ran the 5' RACE reads through MiXCR, one entry per CDR3 protein. Of 1.5 million to 2 million distinct CDR3 sequences in the sample, 28% are singletons; the top ten hold less than 9.5%. Sequencing was done on a sample of blood. Receptors were obtained from a woman in her 30s in good health.

A remark on this clonotype: The junction departs from the called germline gene at one end, perhaps through a read error. The chain uses TRBV9 and TRBJ1-6; D is unclear. The CDR3 runs to 14 residues. CDR1 is SGDLS and CDR2 is YYNGEE in the germline V gene. This chain's CDR3 is CASSVSSYNSPPHF. The CDR3 DNA sequence: TGTGCCAGCAGCGTCAGCTCCTATAATTCACCCCCCCACTTT.

This clonotype was seen a handful of times. V gene TRBV24-1 combines with J gene TRBJ2-5, with a tentative D call TRBD1 (8 bases). The CDR3 loop spans 16 amino acids. V gave up 1 base and J gave up 4 bases, with 15 bases separating them. The V gene's germline CDR1 is KGHDR and CDR2 SFDVKD. The CDR3 DNA reads as TGTGCCACCAGTGATTTCCAGGACAGGGAGGGAGAGACCCAGTACTTC. As protein: CATSDFQDREGETQYF.

This clonotype came up a few times. This may arise from a read error, as a much more abundant clone is one base away. The CDR3 DNA reads as TGCAGCGTTGCGATAGCGGGTCTGGGGGAGCAGTACTTC. Its translation: CSVAIAGLGEQYF. The rearrangement links TRBV29-1 to TRBJ2-7; 7 nucleotides agree with TRBD2. Unmatched junction bases numbered 10, after V lost 4 bases and J lost 7 bases. Germline CDR1 reads SQVTM; CDR2 reads ANQGSEA. The CDR3 spans 13 residues.

This chain links TRBV12-3 or TRBV12-4 with TRBJ1-1; TRBD1 is a possible D gene (5 bases). This CDR3 contains 14 residues. Deletions cut 6 bases from V and 6 bases from J, with 17 bases between. The CDR3 loop is CASRYTRPGAEAFF. CDR3 bases: TGTGCCAGCAGATATACCCGACCGGGGGCTGAAGCTTTCTTT.

With respect to this clonotype: An end of the junction differs from the germline gene, which may be a read error. This chain joins TRBV7-2 and TRBJ2-3; possible D gene TRBD2, 6 bases. Germline-derived CDR1 and CDR2 are SGHTA and FQGNSA. The CDR3 contains 15 residues. In nucleotides, the CDR3 is TGTGCCATCAGCCCTCCTTGGAGGGCCACAGATACGCAGTATTTT. As protein: CAISPPWRATDTQYF. The whole variable domain, filled in from reference TRBV7-2 and TRBJ2-3, reads GAGVSQSPSNKVTEKGKDVELRCDPISGHTALYWYRQSLGQGLEFLIYFQGNSAPDKSGLPSDRFSAERTGGSVSTLTIQRTQQEDSAVYLCAISPPWRATDTQYFGPGTRLTVL.

This rearrangement joins TRBV9 to TRBJ2-5, with D possibly matching TRBD1 (5 bases). This CDR3 spans 14 amino acids. CDR1 is SGDLS and CDR2 is YYNGEE in the germline V gene. V lost 1 base and J lost 1, with 8 bases in between. CDR3 nucleotide sequence: TGTGCCAGCAGCGTATTAGGGGCCCAAGAGACCCAGTACTTC. This sequence encodes CASSVLGAQETQYF.

The CDR3 nucleotides are TGTGCCAGCAGTTTATTGGGTCCCGGACAGCTGGAAGCTTTCTTT. This sequence encodes CASSLLGPGQLEAFF. The gene calls are TRBV28 and TRBJ1-1, with D possibly matching TRBD1 (6 bases). The CDR3 consists of 15 residues. The germline V and J ends were trimmed by 1 base and 8 bases, with 17 bases remaining between them. Per the germline V gene, CDR1 is MDHEN and CDR2 is SYDVKM.